The text below deals with one T cell receptor (beta chain). Its antigen remains unidentified. The record originates from a study of long-term antiretroviral therapy in people with HIV. Overall study: The immediate-ART recommendation dates to 2015, and the earliest samples predate it by about a decade.

Whole-study findings and limits: Repertoire dominance by clones expanded before ART was seen at all time points.

The authors ran the immunoSEQ assay, v3.0, at survey level. The protocol was immunoSEQ multiplex PCR, while the TCRdb copy is restricted to in-frame clones and leaves out a portion. The sample includes 27,000 or so clones, about 82% seen only once; the top ten take over 8.5%. This CDR3 has 12 residues. Trimming shortened V by 2 bases and J by 8 bases, and 6 bases separated the two germline ends. Germline V gives CDR1 MNHNY, CDR2 SVGAGI (reference sequence). This chain joins TRBV6-6 and TRBJ1-4, with a possible D match to TRBD1 (5 bases). The receptor comes from a man aged 18 to 30 with HIV. Sample: unsorted PBMCs, taken 0.8 years before starting antiretroviral therapy. The CDR3 DNA follows: TGTGCCAGCAGTTACGGGGGGGAAAAACTGTTTTTT. This sequence encodes CASSYGGEKLFF.